This T cell receptor beta chain was identified during a study of OX40 agonist ivuxolimab in advanced cancers. Study as a whole: While on treatment, patients had intravenous ivuxolimab at 0.01 to 10 mg/kg every 2 weeks. Hepatocellular carcinoma, melanoma, renal cell or head and neck cancer was diagnosed in the dose-escalation patients.

Profiling relied on immunoSEQ multiplex PCR, and the TCRdb table lists in-frame clones only, not all of them. The table lists 50,000 to 70,000 clones, under 95% of them singletons. As to this clone: Its target is not known.

The V gene's germline CDR1 is SGHRS and CDR2 YFSETQ. Trimming removed 0 bases from V and 4 bases from J, with 8 bases in between. The CDR3 has 13 amino acids. Study-wide results and caveats: Mean expanded clone counts were higher in CD8+ than CD4+ T cells.

J is TRBJ2-7 and V is TRBV5-1; D may be TRBD1 (6 bases). Material: CD4+ or CD8+ T cells sorted from blood, obtained in a trial of the OX40 agonist ivuxolimab. The TCR comes from an adult with an advanced solid tumor such as melanoma, head and neck, liver or kidney cancer. In nucleotides, the CDR3 is TGCGCCAGCAGCTTGGGGACAGATTACGAGCAGTACTTC. Its translation: CASSLGTDYEQYF.